Sequencing of this T cell receptor beta chain was carried out in a study of lymphopenia after photon versus proton radiotherapy. Of note for this clone: No antigen is known for it.

General study points: Photon-treated patients lost naive T cells and TCR diversity; proton-treated stayed stable. Post-nadir TCR diversity decline inversely tracked overall survival among those who died. After the lymphocyte nadir, photon-treated repertoires showed oligoclonal expansion, especially of CD8+ Temra cells. Authors raise, but do not show, better survival with proton therapy.

Method: immunoSEQ multiplex PCR; TCRdb's copy keeps in-frame clones and lacks some. The sample holds 20,000 to 25,000 clones, roughly 91% seen once. The CDR3 is made up of 11 amino acids. V lost 1 base and J lost 11, with 8 bases in between. Germline V gene data show CDR1 as SGHTA and CDR2 as FQGNSA. This chain links TRBV7-2 with TRBJ1-1; TRBD1 is a possible D gene (5 bases). Sequenced material: peripheral blood, taken from a patient treated with proton-based radiotherapy. The sequence came from a man older than 75 with esophageal cancer. CDR3 in DNA: TGTGCCAGCAGCTTAGGGGCAGGGGCTTTCTTT. This encodes CASSLGAGAFF.